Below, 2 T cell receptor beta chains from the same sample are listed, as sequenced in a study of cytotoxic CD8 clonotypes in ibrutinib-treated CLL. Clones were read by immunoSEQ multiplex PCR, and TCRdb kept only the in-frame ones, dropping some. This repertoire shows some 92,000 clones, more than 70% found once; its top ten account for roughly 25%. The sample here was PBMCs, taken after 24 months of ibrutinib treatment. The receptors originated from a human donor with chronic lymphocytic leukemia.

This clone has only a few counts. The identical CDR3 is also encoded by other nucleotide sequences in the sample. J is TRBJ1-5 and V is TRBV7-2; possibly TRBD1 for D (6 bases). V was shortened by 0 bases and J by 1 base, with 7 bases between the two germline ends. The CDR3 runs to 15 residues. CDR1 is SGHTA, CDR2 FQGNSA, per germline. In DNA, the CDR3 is TGTGCCAGCAGCTTAGCACAGGGAAGCAATCAGCCCCAGCATTTT. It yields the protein CASSLAQGSNQPQHF.

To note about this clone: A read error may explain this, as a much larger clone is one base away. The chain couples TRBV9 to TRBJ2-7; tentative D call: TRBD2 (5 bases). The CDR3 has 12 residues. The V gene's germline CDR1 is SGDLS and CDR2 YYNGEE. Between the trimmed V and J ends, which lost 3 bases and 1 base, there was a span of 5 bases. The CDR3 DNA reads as TGTGCCAGCAGCGGGACTTCCTACGAGCAGTACTTC. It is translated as CASSGTSYEQYF.